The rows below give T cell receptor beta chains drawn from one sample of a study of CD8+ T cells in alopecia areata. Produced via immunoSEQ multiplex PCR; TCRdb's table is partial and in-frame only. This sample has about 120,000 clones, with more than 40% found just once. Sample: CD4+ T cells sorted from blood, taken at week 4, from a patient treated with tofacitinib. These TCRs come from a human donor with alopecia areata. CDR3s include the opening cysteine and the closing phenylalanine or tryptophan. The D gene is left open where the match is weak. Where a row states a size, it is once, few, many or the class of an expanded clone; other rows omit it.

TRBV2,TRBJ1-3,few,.,TGTGCCAGCACTGAGGCTCGGGGTCGTGGAAACACCATATATTTT,CASTEARGRGNTIYF
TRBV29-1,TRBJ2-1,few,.,TGCAGCGGTCTAAAGAAACGGAATGAGCAGTTCTTC,CSGLKKRNEQFF
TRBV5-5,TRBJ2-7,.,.,TGTGCCAGCAAGAACTTGGACAGCACCTACGAGCAGTACTTC,CASKNLDSTYEQYF
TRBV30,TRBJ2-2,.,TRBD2,TGTGCCTGGAAGGCTAGCGGACACACCGGGGAGCTGTTTTTT,CAWKASGHTGELFF
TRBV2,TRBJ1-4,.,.,TGTGCCAGCAGTGACTCGACCCTAAAGGGTGAAAAACTGTTTTTT,CASSDSTLKGEKLFF
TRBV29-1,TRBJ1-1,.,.,TGCAGCGTTACCCGGCGGCTCTTGGGGGGAGCTTTCTTT,CSVTRRLLGGAFF
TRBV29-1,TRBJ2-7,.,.,TGCAGCGTTGAGGGGAGCTACGAGCAGTACTTC,CSVEGSYEQYF
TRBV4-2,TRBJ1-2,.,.,TGTGCCAGCAGCGCTGGGGCATTCAAGGATGGCTACACCTTC,CASSAGAFKDGYTF
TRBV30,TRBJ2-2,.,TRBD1,TGTGCCTGGAGACCGGGACAGACGAACACCGGGGAGCTGTTTTTT,CAWRPGQTNTGELFF
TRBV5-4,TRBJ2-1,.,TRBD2,TGTGCCAGCACCGAGACTAGCGGGAGGAGGAATGAGCAGTTCTTC,CASTETSGRRNEQFF
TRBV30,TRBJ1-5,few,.,TGTGCCTGGAGTCTTTCATCGATACGGGAGCCCCAGCATTTT,CAWSLSSIREPQHF
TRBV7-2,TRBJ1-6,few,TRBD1,TGTGCCAGCAGCCCCGGGATGGGGACAGGGGAATTCTATAATTCACCCCTCCACTTT,CASSPGMGTGEFYNSPLHF
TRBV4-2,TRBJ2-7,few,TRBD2,TGTGCCAGCAGCCGGGGACTAGCGGGGGTCTCCTACGAGCAGTACTTC,CASSRGLAGVSYEQYF
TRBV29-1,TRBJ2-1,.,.,TGCAGCGTTGATTTGGGAGAGCAGTTCTTC,CSVDLGEQFF
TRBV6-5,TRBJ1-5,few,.,TGTGCCAGCAAGACAGGCTACAATCAGCCCCAGCATTTT,CASKTGYNQPQHF
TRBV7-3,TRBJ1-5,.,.,TGTGCCAGCAGCTTAATCATTTGTTGGCGGGATCAGCCCCAGCATTTT,CASSLIICWRDQPQHF
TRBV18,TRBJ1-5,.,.,TGTGCCAGCTCAACCGGGAAGGGGGAGCCCCAGCATTTT,CASSTGKGEPQHF
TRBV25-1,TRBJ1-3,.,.,TGTGCCAGCAGTGAACGCCTTGCATCTGGAAACACCATATATTTT,CASSERLASGNTIYF
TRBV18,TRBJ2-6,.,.,TGTGCCAGCTCACTAGACGGTGGGGCCAACGTCCTGACTTTC,CASSLDGGANVLTF
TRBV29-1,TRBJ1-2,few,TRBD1,TGCAGCGTGAGACAGGGGGGGAGCTATGGCTACACCTTC,CSVRQGGSYGYTF
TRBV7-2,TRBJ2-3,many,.,TGTGCCAGCAGCCGAAGTGACTCCAAGAACACAGATACGCAGTATTTT,CASSRSDSKNTDTQYF
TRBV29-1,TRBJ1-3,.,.,TGCAGCGTTGGGTCAGGGGTCGGAAACACCATATATTTT,CSVGSGVGNTIYF
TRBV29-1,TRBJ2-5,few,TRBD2,TGCAGCGCCCTAGGGCTAGCGGGACGGCACACGGAGACCCAGTACTTC,CSALGLAGRHTETQYF
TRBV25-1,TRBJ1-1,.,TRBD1,TGTGCCAGCAGTTTCTCGACAGGGCAAGCTTTCTTT,CASSFSTGQAFF
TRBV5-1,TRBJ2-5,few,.,TGCGCCAGCAGCTTTGAAGAGACCCAGTACTTC,CASSFEETQYF
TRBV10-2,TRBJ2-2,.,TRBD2,TGCGCCAGCAGTGAGGGGTTAGCGGGGCCCGGGGAGCTGTTTTTT,CASSEGLAGPGELFF
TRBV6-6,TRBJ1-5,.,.,TGTGCCAGCAGTTACTCGGACAGTAGCAATCAGCCCCAGCATTTT,CASSYSDSSNQPQHF
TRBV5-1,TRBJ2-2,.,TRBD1,TGCGCCAGCAGCTTGATGGGCAGGGGGCGAATCACCGGGGAGCTGTTTTTT,CASSLMGRGRITGELFF
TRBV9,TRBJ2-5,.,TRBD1,TGTGCCAGCAGCGTAGCGGCAGGGGGCAAGACCCAGTACTTC,CASSVAAGGKTQYF
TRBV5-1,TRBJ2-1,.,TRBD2,TGCGCCAGCAGCTTGGGAGTAGCGCTAGCGGGAGACAAGTTCTTC,CASSLGVALAGDKFF
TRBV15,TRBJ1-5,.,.,TGTGCCACCAGCAGGGATACAGGAATCAATCAGCCCCAGCATTTT,CATSRDTGINQPQHF
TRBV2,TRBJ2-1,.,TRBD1,TGTGCCATTGGGACAGGGGGTCGCAATGAGCAGTTCTTC,CAIGTGGRNEQFF